The 16 T cell receptor beta chains reported below all come from one sample, sequenced in a study of cytomegalovirus exposure and HLA in healthy donors (dated by TCRdb to 2016 to 2017). The library was generated by the immunoSEQ multiplex PCR assay. TCRdb holds this immuneACCESS table with in-frame rearrangements only. Some clones are missing; in checked studies, unresolved V genes explain under half, and the rest has no known cause. In all, the sample holds some 68,000 clones, and roughly 96% of those were seen once. The ten largest account for approximately 2.5% of the sample. The sample was PBMCs. The receptors come from a man aged 18-30 years in good health and CMV-seronegative.

The rearrangement uses TRBV19 and TRBJ2-1, with 11 nucleotides matching TRBD2. The V and J ends lost 10 bases and 10 bases, in that order; junction bases with no gene match: 21. The CDR3 is 17 amino acids. Germline V lookup: CDR1 LNHDA, CDR2 SQIVND (reference sequence). DNA of the CDR3: TGTGCCACCGGTGGGACTAGCGGCACAATTGTTATGGGGGAGCAGTTCTTC. This codes for CATGGTSGTIVMGEQFF.

In the case of this clone: An end of the junction does not agree with germline; a read error may underlie this. This chain uses TRBV6-6 with TRBJ2-7; 10 nucleotides line up with TRBD2. The germline V gene has CDR1 MNHNY and CDR2 SVGAGI (reference sequence). There are 14 residues in the CDR3. The CDR3 is CASRPTSGIYEWCF. CDR3 nucleotide sequence: TGTGCCAGCAGGCCCACTAGCGGGATATACGAGTGGTGCTTC.

This sequence joins TRBV14 and TRBJ2-2; perhaps TRBD2 as D (6 bases). V lost 2 bases to trimming and J lost 6 bases, with 10 bases between them. The V gene's germline CDR1 is SGHDN and CDR2 FVKESK. The CDR3 runs to 14 residues. DNA for the CDR3: TGTGCCAGCAGCCAACAGGGAGGAGCCGGGGAGCTGTTTTTT. Encoded protein: CASSQQGGAGELFF.

The chain uses TRBV11-2 and TRBJ1-2; tentatively, D is TRBD1 (6 bases). Trimming took off 6 bases at V and 0 bases at J, with 23 bases between the two ends. CDR1 and CDR2 (germline): SGHAT, FQNNGV. This CDR3 comprises 18 residues. The CDR3 nucleotides are TGTGCCAGCAGTCCCGTTCGGGGGGATAAGGGGGCTAACTATGGCTACACCTTC. Its protein is CASSPVRGDKGANYGYTF.

This sequence joins TRBV18 and TRBJ1-2; TRBD1 is a possible D gene (6 bases). Germline V gene data show CDR1 as KGHSH and CDR2 as LQKENI. The V end lost 3 bases, the J end lost 4 bases, and 12 bases lay between the germline ends. CDR3 size: 14 residues. CDR3 sequence: CASSPNRDTYGYTF. CDR3 coding DNA: TGTGCCAGCTCACCCAACAGGGATACCTATGGCTACACCTTC.

To note about this clone: Sequence at one end of the junction differs from germline and may be a read error. The CDR3 loop reads CASSEGLAESYEQYF. DNA for the CDR3: TGTGCTAGCAGCGAGGGACTAGCGGAGTCCTACGAGCAGTACTTC. The V call is TRBV7-7, the J call TRBJ2-7; 11 bases are shared with TRBD2. CDR1 and CDR2 from the germline V gene are SSHAT and FNYEAQ (reference sequence). This CDR3 contains 15 residues.

This sequence joins TRBV6-5 and TRBJ2-7; a possible D gene is TRBD1 (6 bases). V gave up 0 bases and J gave up 2 bases, with 8 bases separating them. CDR1 and CDR2 from the germline V gene are MNHEY and SVGAGI. This CDR3 comprises 14 residues. The DNA for the CDR3 is TGTGCCAGCAGTTACTCCGACAGGCCCTACGAGCAGTACTTC. Translation gives CASSYSDRPYEQYF.

The V call is TRBV28, the J call TRBJ1-1; no clear D gene. V was trimmed by 5 bases and J by 2 bases, leaving 9 bases between them. Germline V gene lookup returns CDR1 MDHEN and CDR2 SYDVKM. The CDR3 runs to 13 residues. CDR3 DNA: TGTGCCAGCAGTGACACCACCAACACTGAAGCTTTCTTT. This sequence encodes CASSDTTNTEAFF.

This chain joins TRBV28 and TRBJ1-2; the D is unclear. Germline V CDR1 and CDR2: MDHEN, SYDVKM. V was trimmed by 2 bases and J by 4 bases, leaving 8 bases between them. The CDR3 is 13 amino acids. In DNA, the CDR3 is TGTGCCAGCAGTTTAGAGCAGGCCTATGGCTACACCTTC. Its protein product is CASSLEQAYGYTF.

This clone has only a few counts. This sequence joins TRBV2 and TRBJ1-5, with 8 positions matching TRBD1. The CDR3 runs 15 residues. The junction had 4 bases not matched to a gene; V was cut back by 2 bases and J by 4 bases. Germline V gives CDR1 SNHLY, CDR2 FYNNEI. The CDR3 sequence: CASSEWTGYNQPQHF. The CDR3 nucleotides read TGTGCCAGCAGTGAATGGACAGGGTATAATCAGCCCCAGCATTTT.

This rearrangement joins TRBV28 to TRBJ2-1; TRBD1 matches 9 bases. The CDR3 runs to 18 residues. In germline, CDR1 is MDHEN, CDR2 SYDVKM. Unmatched junction bases numbered 17, after V lost 5 bases and J lost 6 bases. CDR3 bases: TGTGCCAGCAGTGAACAGGGGGCTAAAGACATCGGTCGCAATGAGCAGTTCTTC. Translated, it gives CASSEQGAKDIGRNEQFF.

A single count supports this clone. The chain has TRBV19 and TRBJ1-1; 7 bases are a match to TRBD1. Germline assignment: CDR1 LNHDA and CDR2 SQIVND (reference sequence). This CDR3 is 15 amino acids long. V shed 5 bases and J 4 bases; nucleotides not matched to a gene: 10. CDR3 region: CASSVTGEAGTEAFF. The DNA of the CDR3 is TGTGCCAGTAGTGTTACAGGGGAGGCGGGCACTGAAGCTTTCTTT.

The rearrangement links TRBV6-6 to TRBJ2-5; 7 bases align to TRBD1. Trimming cost V 6 bases and J 0 bases; bases outside gene matches: 4. The CDR3 extends over 14 amino acids. In germline, CDR1 is MNHNY, CDR2 SVGAGI (reference sequence). The CDR3 DNA is TGTGCCAGCAGACGGGACAGCTACCAAGAGACCCAGTACTTC. It translates to CASRRDSYQETQYF.

The chain recombines TRBV6-4 with TRBJ2-4; tentatively, D is TRBD2 (6 bases). This CDR3 spans 15 amino acids. The V gene's germline CDR1 is MRHNA and CDR2 SNTAGT. V was shortened by 7 bases and J by 2 bases, with 15 bases between the two germline ends. The CDR3, as DNA: TGTGCCAGCATCCCAAGGAGGGTCCCCAAAAACATTCAGTACTTC. Encoded protein: CASIPRRVPKNIQYF.

V gene TRBV19 combines with J gene TRBJ2-7, with D maybe TRBD2 (5 bases). There are 13 residues in the CDR3. The V gene's germline CDR1 is LNHDA and CDR2 SQIVND (reference sequence). Between the trimmed V and J ends, which lost 3 bases and 0 bases, there was a span of 6 bases. CDR3 coding DNA: TGTGCCAGTAGTATGACTAACTCCTACGAGCAGTACTTC. It encodes CASSMTNSYEQYF.

The V gene is TRBV21-1, the J gene TRBJ2-3; TRBD2, as called in the table, went unchecked against the DNA. TRBV21-1 is termed a pseudogene. The CDR3 sequence is 21 residues long. Written as DNA, the CDR3 is TGTGCCAGCAGCGGGAAAAGGACTAGCGGGGGGATGGGAATTAGCACAGATACGCAGTATTTT. It codes for CASSGKRTSGGMGISTDTQYF.